One and the same sample provided the 15 T cell receptor beta chains below, sequenced in a study of T-cell reconstitution after alpha-beta-depleted transplantation in children. The library targeted TCRbeta and was prepared with unique molecular identifiers. A single record per CDR3 protein comes from TCRdb applying MiXCR to the PCR reads. The repertoire holds about 400,000 distinct CDR3 sequences, with about 20% as singletons. This material consisted of PBMCs from the stem cell graft donor, taken from the stem cell graft. The receptors here all came from a human donor who donated a stem cell graft to a child with acute myeloid leukemia.

In this sample, this clonotype turned up a few times. The V and J genes are TRBV20-1 and TRBJ1-6; D not resolved. Trimming stripped 6 bases from V and 11 bases from J, with 17 bases between. From germline, CDR1 is DFQATT and CDR2 SNEGSKA (reference sequence). The CDR3 covers 13 residues. The CDR3 reads CSARKGFDPPLHF. The CDR3 DNA follows: TGCAGTGCCCGGAAGGGTTTTGATCCACCCCTCCACTTT.

V gene TRBV12-5 combines with J gene TRBJ1-2; D may be TRBD1 (5 bases). Trimming pared 5 bases from V and 5 bases from J, leaving 15 bases between. This CDR3 has 14 amino acids. Germline V lookup: CDR1 LGHNT, CDR2 FRNRAP. The CDR3 reads CASGPVTGGYGYTF. The CDR3, as DNA: TGTGCTAGTGGTCCCGTAACAGGAGGGTATGGCTACACCTTC.

This clonotype was seen ten or more times. V usage is TRBV15 and J usage is TRBJ2-1, with no clear D. This CDR3 comprises 15 residues. V gave up 3 bases and J gave up 6 bases, with 15 bases separating them. Germline V gene data show CDR1 as LNHNV and CDR2 as YYDKDF (reference sequence). The chain's CDR3 is CATSSHDLPGNEQFF. The CDR3 nucleotides are TGTGCCACCAGCAGTCATGACTTGCCCGGCAATGAGCAGTTCTTC.

The gene calls are TRBV29-1 and TRBJ2-7; TRBD2 agrees at 8 bases. The length of the CDR3 is 14 residues. Germline V gives CDR1 SQVTM, CDR2 ANQGSEA. Trimming at V came to 3 bases and at J to 1 base, leaving 5 bases not matched to a gene. The CDR3 protein is CSVDSSGPSYEQYF. The CDR3 bases are TGCAGCGTTGATTCTAGCGGGCCTTCCTACGAGCAGTACTTC.

The gene calls are TRBV28 and TRBJ2-7, with TRBD2 matching 9 bases. CDR1 is MDHEN, CDR2 SYDVKM, per germline. Trimming removed 3 bases from V and 4 bases from J; junction bases left unmatched: 7. The CDR3 has 15 amino acids. CDR3 in amino acids: CASSFSLAGPYEQYF. The CDR3 DNA is TGTGCCAGCAGTTTCTCGCTAGCGGGGCCATACGAGCAGTACTTC.

This clonotype was seen once. This chain connects TRBV11-2 to TRBJ2-5, with D perhaps matching TRBD1 or TRBD2 (5 bases each). Trimming left V 1 base short and J 5 bases short, with 14 bases between. Germline V gene sequence: CDR1 SGHAT, CDR2 FQNNGV. This CDR3 has 15 residues. DNA of the CDR3: TGTGCCAGCAGCTTAGGGGACCTCCAACGGGAGACCCAGTACTTC. This gives the protein CASSLGDLQRETQYF. Variable domain in full (rest from reference TRBV11-2 and TRBJ2-5): EAGVAQSPRYKIIEKRQSVAFWCNPISGHATLYWYQQILGQGPKLLIQFQNNGVVDDSQLPKDRFSAERLKGVDSTLKIQPAKLEDSAVYLCASSLGDLQRETQYFGPGTRLLVL.

The V gene is TRBV12-3 or TRBV12-4, the J gene TRBJ1-5; 10 bases agree with TRBD1. J lost 3 bases, V lost 8 bases, and 10 bases had no gene match. This CDR3 contains 16 residues. The CDR3 DNA follows: TGTGCCAGCTCCTCCACCGGGACAGGGGACAATCAGCCCCAGCATTTT. Translated: CASSSTGTGDNQPQHF.

This clonotype was seen a handful of times. This chain uses TRBV6-5 with TRBJ2-5; perhaps D is TRBD1 or TRBD2 (5 bases each). Germline V gene lookup returns CDR1 MNHEY and CDR2 SVGAGI. The CDR3 is 15 residues long. Trimming took 2 bases from V and 1 from J, leaving 11 bases between them. The CDR3 DNA reads as TGTGCCAGCAGTTACGGGGGTGTCGTCCAAGAGACCCAGTACTTC. As protein: CASSYGGVVQETQYF.

This rearrangement joins TRBV4-3 to TRBJ2-3; D is perhaps TRBD2 (5 bases). Germline V gene sequence: CDR1 LGHNA, CDR2 YSLEER. CDR3 length: 14 amino acids. Between the trimmed V and J ends, which lost 1 base and 4 bases, there was a span of 9 bases. DNA for the CDR3: TGCGCCAGCAGCCAAGGCGCGGGTTCAGATACGCAGTATTTT. The encoded protein is CASSQGAGSDTQYF.

This clonotype is medium-sized. V is TRBV10-3 and J is TRBJ2-1; D ambiguous. The CDR3 contains 14 residues. V lost 4 bases, J lost 7 bases, and 14 bases lay in between. Germline-derived CDR1 and CDR2 are ENHRY and SYGVKD. The CDR3 protein is CAISGSAGENEQFF. The CDR3 DNA reads as TGTGCCATCAGTGGGTCCGCTGGCGAAAATGAGCAGTTCTTC.

This clonotype was observed a few times. This chain joins TRBV29-1 and TRBJ2-7, with unresolved D. The CDR3 spans 11 residues. Germline CDR1 is SQVTM and CDR2 is ANQGSEA. The V and J ends lost 3 bases and 6 bases respectively, with 9 bases between them. CDR3 sequence reads: CSVDAGFEQYF. In DNA, the CDR3 is TGCAGCGTTGATGCCGGGTTCGAGCAGTACTTC.

The gene calls are TRBV4-1 and TRBJ1-1, with D uncertain. V lost 1 base and J lost 0, with 6 bases in between. The CDR3 totals 14 residues. In germline, CDR1 is MGHRA, CDR2 YSYEKL. DNA of the CDR3: TGCGCCAGCAGCCAAGCTCGGGTGAACACTGAAGCTTTCTTT. Amino acid sequence: CASSQARVNTEAFF.

This clonotype has only a few counts. The V gene is TRBV20-1, the J gene TRBJ2-5; perhaps TRBD2 as D (6 bases). V was clipped by 7 bases and J by 3 bases, with 18 bases between them. Germline V CDR1 and CDR2: DFQATT, SNEGSKA (reference sequence). CDR3 length: 14 residues. CDR3 sequence (DNA): TGCAGTGGTACCCGGCTAGCGCAGGAAGAGACCCAGTACTTC. Its protein product is CSGTRLAQEETQYF.

This clonotype was seen a handful of times. The chain links TRBV12-3 or TRBV12-4 to TRBJ2-5; D remains ambiguous. V was clipped by 2 bases and J by 4 bases, with 14 bases between them. The CDR3 consists of 15 residues. This CDR3 reads CASSLLGPAGETQYF. CDR3 nucleotides: TGTGCCAGCAGTTTACTCGGCCCCGCAGGAGAGACCCAGTACTTC.

This clonotype was seen repeatedly, ten times or more. The genes are TRBV6-5 and TRBJ2-7; possibly TRBD2 for D (5 bases). Trimming removed 2 bases at V and 3 bases at J, with 8 bases between. The V gene's germline CDR1 is MNHEY and CDR2 SVGAGI. The CDR3 is made up of 13 amino acids. CDR3 amino acids: CASSYREGYEQYF. CDR3 nucleotides: TGTGCCAGCAGTTACCGGGAAGGCTACGAGCAGTACTTC.